Shown below are 4 T cell receptor beta chains from a single sample sequenced in a study of Ad26.COV2.S vaccination and SARS-CoV-2 variants. Repertoires were generated with immunoSEQ multiplex PCR, while TCRdb's copy carries only in-frame clones and drops some. The sample carries some 320,000 clones, approximately 86% recorded once. Documented treatment: some 20 received Ad26.COV2.S at low or high dose, single or two shots; about five received placebo; per-sample allocation not given. All samples were drawn on day 63, counting from the first vaccine or placebo injection. The sample here was peripheral blood, taken in a trial of Ad26.COV2.S vaccine versus placebo. These receptors were obtained from a person between 18 and 60 years old who received the Ad26.COV2.S COVID-19 vaccine or a placebo.

The rearrangement joins TRBV3-1 (or the pseudogene TRBV3-2) to TRBJ1-1, with D possibly TRBD1 on 5 matching bases. The CDR3 sequence is 13 residues long. Between the trimmed V and J ends, which lost 1 base and 8 bases, there was a span of 11 bases. Germline V gives CDR1 LGHDT, CDR2 YNNKEL (reference sequence). Here the CDR3 DNA reads TGTGCCAGCAGCCAAGGGTCAGGGATCGAAGCTTTCTTT. Its protein is CASSQGSGIEAFF.

This clone was seen only a few times. The V gene is TRBV7-2, the J gene TRBJ1-5; D gene unclear. The ends were cut back, 2 bases at V and 2 bases at J, with 4 bases in the middle. Germline CDR1 and CDR2: SGHTA and FQGNSA. The CDR3 is 13 amino acids. The CDR3 DNA follows: TGTGCCAGCAGCTTATCTCGCAATCAGCCCCAGCATTTT. This sequence encodes CASSLSRNQPQHF.

The chain links TRBV10-3 to TRBJ1-2; tentatively, D is TRBD1 (5 bases). The CDR3 runs 12 residues. The germline gives CDR1 ENHRY, CDR2 SYGVKD. Trimming took off 3 bases at V and 8 bases at J, with 10 bases between the two ends. The CDR3 spells CAISDGARGYTF. The CDR3 DNA reads as TGTGCCATCAGTGATGGGGCGCGGGGCTACACCTTC.

The rearrangement uses TRBV6-5 and TRBJ2-7; D gene ambiguous. The V gene lost 6 bases and the J gene lost 4 bases, with 10 bases spanning the gap. CDR3 length: 12 amino acids. The germline V gene has CDR1 MNHEY and CDR2 SVGAGI. The CDR3 reads CASRDPWYEQYF. The CDR3 bases are TGTGCCAGCAGGGACCCTTGGTACGAGCAGTACTTC.